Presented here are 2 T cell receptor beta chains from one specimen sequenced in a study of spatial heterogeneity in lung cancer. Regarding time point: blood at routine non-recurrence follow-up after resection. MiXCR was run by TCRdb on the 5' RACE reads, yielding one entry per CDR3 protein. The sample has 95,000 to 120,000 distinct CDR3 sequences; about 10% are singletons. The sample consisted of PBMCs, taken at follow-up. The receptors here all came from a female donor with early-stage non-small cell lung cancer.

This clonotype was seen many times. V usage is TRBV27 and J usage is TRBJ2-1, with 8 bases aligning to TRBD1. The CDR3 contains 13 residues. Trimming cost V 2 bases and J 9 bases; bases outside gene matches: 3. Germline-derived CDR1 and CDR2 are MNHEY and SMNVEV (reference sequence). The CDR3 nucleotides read TGTGCCAGCAGTTTAGCAGGGGGCGGTGAGCAGTTCTTC. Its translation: CASSLAGGGEQFF.

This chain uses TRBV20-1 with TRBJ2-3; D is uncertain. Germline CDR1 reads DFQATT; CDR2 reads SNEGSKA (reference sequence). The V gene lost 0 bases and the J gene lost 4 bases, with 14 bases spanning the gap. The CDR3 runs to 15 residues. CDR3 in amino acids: CSARDQGFSADTQYF. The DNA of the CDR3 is TGCAGTGCTAGAGATCAAGGATTCTCGGCAGATACGCAGTATTTT.